This TCR beta chain was captured by sequencing in a study of blood T cells in healthy people across ages. The table lists this clonotype with many counts. As yet, its antigen is unknown. Peripheral blood from each donor was collected in a volume of approximately 9.2 milliliters. The CDR3 is made up of 14 amino acids. The junction had 2 bases not matched to a gene; V was cut back by 1 base and J by 5 bases. Looked up from germline, CDR1 is LGHNA and CDR2 is YSLEER. A sample-barcoded 5' primer and a J-beta primer mix were used in a second PCR of about 7 to 12 cycles. All cDNA molecules were each tagged by a template-switch adaptor with 12 random nucleotides. MiXCR was run by TCRdb on the 5' RACE reads, yielding one entry per CDR3 protein. This table has 1.5 million to 2 million distinct CDR3 sequences, under 30% appearing once. Study-level points and caveats: Long-lived donors exceeded aged donors in naive CD4+ cells and diversity.

The chain links TRBV4-3 to TRBJ2-5; 9 bases line up with TRBD2. Source material: blood. This TCR came from a woman aged 30 to 39 in good health. CDR3 sequence (DNA): TGCGCCAGCAGCCAAGCTGGGACTAGCGAGACCCAGTACTTC. Protein sequence: CASSQAGTSETQYF.